This TCR beta chain was sequenced in a study of identical twins. Study conclusions and caveats: Abundant cord blood beta clonotypes carried fewer insertions; memory repertoires showed none.

Template switching introduced a universal primer site, and the cDNA bore unique molecular identifiers. From the 5' RACE reads, TCRdb called clonotypes with MiXCR, one entry per CDR3 protein. This sample yields roughly 750,000 distinct CDR3 sequences, of which 21% are seen a single time; roughly 4.3% belongs to the top ten. CDR1 is SGDLS and CDR2 is YYNGEE in the germline V gene. V was trimmed by 4 bases and J by 5 bases, leaving 16 bases between them. The CDR3 runs to 15 residues. In regard to this clonotype: Its antigen is not identified.

This sample also belongs to another study, concerning T cells expressing NK-cell markers. That source reports: As a fraction of CD8+ T cells, dominant NKG2C+ clonotypes reached about 1.0-8% in six donors.

V gene TRBV9 combines with J gene TRBJ2-1; the D gene is possibly TRBD2 (6 bases). The sequence came from a woman in her late teens or twenties in good health. Sequences were obtained from PBMCs. The CDR3 DNA reads TGTGCCAGCAGCACCTCCGGGACTGCGGACAATGAGCAGTTCTTC. It is translated as CASSTSGTADNEQFF.